This TCR beta chain was recovered during a study of T cells in Graves' hyperthyroidism and ophthalmopathy. Study conclusions and caveats: Patients with ophthalmopathy were separated from those with stable hyperthyroidism by a 13 V-J model. Most thyroid clonotypes expanded above 0.001 were also detected in blood.

Amplification yielded TCR beta CDR3 regions, with RNA transcripts as the source. HTBI primers were used for first-round RT-PCR of the TCR CDR3. TCRdb reprocessed the multiplex PCR reads via MiXCR and lists one record per CDR3 protein. The data contain fewer than 400,000 distinct CDR3 sequences, more than 15% of them seen just once; the ten biggest clones take up 28%. The V gene's germline CDR1 is DFQATT and CDR2 SNEGSKA (reference sequence). The CDR3 has 19 residues. Trimming shortened V by 0 bases and J by 2 bases, and 25 bases separated the two germline ends. This clonotype qualifies as medium-sized. The antigen is not known.

J is TRBJ2-5 and V is TRBV20-1; TRBD1 is a possible D gene (8 bases). Sequences were obtained from blood. This clonotype was sampled from a woman under 30 with Graves' hyperthyroidism that later progressed to Graves' ophthalmopathy. CDR3 amino acids: CSARDYGWTGRAPQETQYF. DNA of the CDR3: TGCAGTGCTAGAGATTATGGGTGGACAGGGAGGGCCCCACAAGAGACCCAGTACTTC.